This T cell receptor beta chain was profiled in a study of T cells in localized non-small cell lung cancer. The germline gives CDR1 MNHEY, CDR2 SMNVEV (reference sequence). Losses at the gene ends were 6 bases for V and 2 bases for J; bases not matched to a gene: 4. This CDR3 contains 14 residues. Only a few counts were recorded for this clone. TCRdb keeps only in-frame clones here, not all; method: immunoSEQ multiplex PCR. The sample includes 52,000 or so clones, approximately 90% of them seen just once. The material sequenced was peripheral blood, taken before any cancer treatment. This chain links TRBV27 with TRBJ1-5; 7 nucleotides align to TRBD1. This sequence was found in a male donor aged 60 or older with stage III squamous cell lung carcinoma. The chain's CDR3 is CASSYRGGNQPQHF. DNA of the CDR3: TGTGCCAGCAGCTACAGGGGTGGCAATCAGCCCCAGCATTTT.